A selection of T cell receptor beta chains follows, all from one sample in a study of blood T cell repertoires in COVID-19. The method was immunoSEQ multiplex PCR; TCRdb's version includes in-frame clones alone and lacks a portion of them. The sample lists roughly 63,000 clones; 75% to 90% were seen once. Specimen: peripheral blood. Receptor source: a man aged 55 to 70 with acute or convalescent COVID-19. CDR3s include the opening cysteine and the closing phenylalanine or tryptophan. A D gene is named only where the DNA matches it firmly. Clone size is given for some rows only: seen once, a few or many times, or a class if the clone is expanded.

clone_size: NA
v_call: TRBV7-3
j_call: TRBJ2-1
d_call: TRBD2
cdr3_nt: TGTGCCAGCAGCTTAACTGGTGGGGGTGCGGGAGTCAATGAGCAGTTCTTC
cdr3_aa: CASSLTGGGAGVNEQFF

clone_size: NA
v_call: TRBV5-4
j_call: TRBJ2-7
d_call: NA
cdr3_nt: TGTGCCAGCAGCTTGGGCAGGGAGGACGAGCAGTACTTC
cdr3_aa: CASSLGREDEQYF

clone_size: few
v_call: TRBV28
j_call: TRBJ1-6
d_call: TRBD1
cdr3_nt: TGTGCCAGCAGAAAACCAGGGGGTGGAAGTAATTCACCCCTCCACTTT
cdr3_aa: CASRKPGGGSNSPLHF

clone_size: NA
v_call: TRBV6-2/TRBV6-3
j_call: TRBJ2-5
d_call: TRBD1
cdr3_nt: TGTGCCAGCAGTTACTCCCTATACAGGGGCCAAGAGACCCAGTACTTC
cdr3_aa: CASSYSLYRGQETQYF

clone_size: NA
v_call: TRBV28
j_call: TRBJ2-1
d_call: TRBD2
cdr3_nt: TGTGCCAGCAGTTTACCCCCGGGTAGCGGGAATTACAATGAGCAGTTCTTC
cdr3_aa: CASSLPPGSGNYNEQFF

clone_size: NA
v_call: TRBV19
j_call: TRBJ2-6
d_call: NA
cdr3_nt: TGTGCCAGTAGTATTAGCTCTGGGGCCAACGTCCTGACTTTC
cdr3_aa: CASSISSGANVLTF

clone_size: NA
v_call: TRBV19
j_call: TRBJ2-6
d_call: NA
cdr3_nt: TGTGCCAGTAGTTACTCTGGGGCCAACGTCCTGACTTTC
cdr3_aa: CASSYSGANVLTF

clone_size: NA
v_call: TRBV7-8
j_call: TRBJ1-1
d_call: NA
cdr3_nt: TGTGCCAGCAGCCCCCCCCGAGGGGAGGGCACTGAAGCTTTCTTT
cdr3_aa: CASSPPRGEGTEAFF

clone_size: NA
v_call: TRBV7-2
j_call: TRBJ1-2
d_call: TRBD1
cdr3_nt: TGTGCCAGCGAGACAGGGCCGAACTATGGCTACACCTTC
cdr3_aa: CASETGPNYGYTF

clone_size: NA
v_call: TRBV5-4
j_call: TRBJ2-7
d_call: TRBD1
cdr3_nt: TGTGCCAGCACCTGGACAGGGGCGGGGGAGCAGTACTTC
cdr3_aa: CASTWTGAGEQYF

clone_size: NA
v_call: TRBV27
j_call: TRBJ2-7
d_call: NA
cdr3_nt: TGTGCCAGCAGTTTCGGACAGAAAAGCTACGAGCAGTACTTC
cdr3_aa: CASSFGQKSYEQYF

clone_size: NA
v_call: TRBV7-9
j_call: TRBJ2-3
d_call: TRBD2
cdr3_nt: TGTGCCAGCAGCCCGTTTGGGGGACTATCTAGCACAGATACGCAGTATTTT
cdr3_aa: CASSPFGGLSSTDTQYF

clone_size: NA
v_call: TRBV24-1
j_call: TRBJ1-2
d_call: TRBD1
cdr3_nt: TGTGCCACCAGTGATTCCCTTGACAGGGTGTCTGGCTACACCTTC
cdr3_aa: CATSDSLDRVSGYTF

clone_size: NA
v_call: TRBV28
j_call: TRBJ2-1
d_call: TRBD2
cdr3_nt: TGTGCCAGCAGTACGGGGGGATACAATGAGCAGTTCTTC
cdr3_aa: CASSTGGYNEQFF

clone_size: NA
v_call: TRBV29-1
j_call: TRBJ2-7
d_call: NA
cdr3_nt: TGCAGCGTTGAAGAGAGGGCTCAGCAGTACTTC
cdr3_aa: CSVEERAQQYF

clone_size: NA
v_call: TRBV29-1
j_call: TRBJ2-1
d_call: NA
cdr3_nt: TGCAGCGTTGAAGATCTGAGAGATGAGCAGTTCTTC
cdr3_aa: CSVEDLRDEQFF

clone_size: once
v_call: TRBV12-3/TRBV12-4
j_call: TRBJ1-5
d_call: NA
cdr3_nt: TGTGCCAGCAGCGTTACATGGAATCAGCCCCAGCATTTT
cdr3_aa: CASSVTWNQPQHF

clone_size: NA
v_call: TRBV29-1
j_call: TRBJ1-4
d_call: NA
cdr3_nt: TGCAGCGTAGCGGGGGGCGGGAATGAAAAACTGTTTTTT
cdr3_aa: CSVAGGGNEKLFF

clone_size: NA
v_call: TRBV12-3/TRBV12-4
j_call: TRBJ2-3
d_call: NA
cdr3_nt: TGTGCCAGCAGTTTAGAGGGGACAGATACGCAGTATTTT
cdr3_aa: CASSLEGTDTQYF

clone_size: NA
v_call: TRBV4-3
j_call: TRBJ1-4
d_call: NA
cdr3_nt: TGCGCCAGCAGCCAACCGGGTGGAGGGGTCTCTAGAGAAAAACTGTTTTTT
cdr3_aa: CASSQPGGGVSREKLFF

clone_size: NA
v_call: TRBV7-9
j_call: TRBJ2-7
d_call: NA
cdr3_nt: TGTGCCAGCAGCTTTACTAGTTACGAGCAGTACTTC
cdr3_aa: CASSFTSYEQYF

clone_size: NA
v_call: TRBV20-1
j_call: TRBJ2-3
d_call: NA
cdr3_nt: TGCAGTGCCTCCGGAGGTCCGGGCGAGTATTTT
cdr3_aa: CSASGGPGEYF